The 15 T cell receptor beta chains below come from one sample, sequenced in a study of blood T cell repertoires in COVID-19. Sequenced by immunoSEQ multiplex PCR; TCRdb stores in-frame clones only, minus some. The sample lists over 150,000 clones, under 85% occurring once. Sequencing was performed on peripheral blood. Receptors were obtained from a human donor in a cohort sampled during active COVID-19.

This rearrangement joins TRBV29-1 to TRBJ1-1; tentative D call: TRBD1 (6 bases). Germline assignment: CDR1 SQVTM and CDR2 ANQGSEA. The ends were cut back, 7 bases at V and 6 bases at J, with 12 bases in the middle. The CDR3 totals 11 residues. The CDR3 DNA sequence: TGCAGCGGGAACAGGGACGCTGAAGCTTTCTTT. Amino acids: CSGNRDAEAFF.

The V and J genes are TRBV3-1 (or the pseudogene TRBV3-2) and TRBJ1-2, with D maybe TRBD1 (5 bases). Germline CDR1 LGHDT, CDR2 YNNKEL (reference sequence). The CDR3 has 13 residues. V lost 2 bases and J lost 4, with 8 bases in between. This CDR3 is CASSQYQGYGYTF. In nucleotides, the CDR3 is TGTGCCAGCAGCCAATACCAGGGCTATGGCTACACCTTC.

The chain is built from TRBV15 and TRBJ2-7; TRBD2 matches at 8 bases. Losses at the gene ends were 4 bases for V and 4 bases for J; bases not matched to a gene: 6. CDR1 and CDR2 (germline): LNHNV, YYDKDF (reference sequence). This CDR3 is 14 amino acids long. CDR3 DNA: TGTGCCACCAGCAACCGGGGGGGCCGTTACGAGCAGTACTTC. Amino acids: CATSNRGGRYEQYF.

There are a few counts of this clone. This CDR3 is CASSPGRTEAFF. CDR3 coding DNA: TGTGCCAGCAGTCCAGGGCGCACTGAAGCTTTCTTT. This chain connects TRBV12-3 or TRBV12-4 to TRBJ1-1; D is perhaps TRBD1 (5 bases). V was shortened by 5 bases and J by 4 bases, with 8 bases between the two germline ends. The CDR3 consists of 12 residues.

The chain links TRBV4-1 to TRBJ2-7; 15 bases match TRBD2. This CDR3 has 19 amino acids. From germline, CDR1 is MGHRA and CDR2 YSYEKL. Trimming at V came to 0 bases and at J to 0 bases, leaving 6 bases not matched to a gene. The CDR3 is CASSQEPGLAGGSSYEQYF. CDR3 DNA sequence: TGCGCCAGCAGCCAAGAACCGGGACTAGCGGGGGGCAGCTCCTACGAGCAGTACTTC.

This CDR3 is CAIRGLAQNEQFF. The CDR3 DNA follows: TGTGCCATCAGGGGACTAGCCCAGAATGAGCAGTTCTTC. This chain connects TRBV10-3 to TRBJ2-1; the match to TRBD2 covers 9 bases. Trimming took 6 bases from V and 7 from J; bases not matched to a gene: 4. From germline, CDR1 is ENHRY and CDR2 SYGVKD. The CDR3 covers 13 residues.

This clone was detected a few times. V is TRBV20-1 and J is TRBJ2-7; 9 bases match TRBD2. The CDR3 consists of 12 residues. Germline V gene lookup returns CDR1 DFQATT and CDR2 SNEGSKA (reference sequence). The ends lost 6 bases at V and 5 bases at J; junction bases unmatched: 5. In DNA form, the CDR3 reads TGCAGTGCCAGTAGCGGGGGTAACGAGCAGTACTTC. This codes for CSASSGGNEQYF.

V usage is TRBV9 and J usage is TRBJ1-1; D is unclear. V lost 0 bases, J lost 4 bases, and 10 bases lay in between. The CDR3 has 14 residues. Germline loops: CDR1 SGDLS, CDR2 YYNGEE. CDR3: CASSVEHSGTEAFF. As DNA, the CDR3 is TGTGCCAGCAGCGTAGAGCACTCGGGCACTGAAGCTTTCTTT.

J is TRBJ1-3 and V is TRBV11-2; D is unresolved. Trimming removed 0 bases at V and 0 bases at J, with 9 bases between. This CDR3 contains 16 residues. From germline, CDR1 is SGHAT and CDR2 FQNNGV. In nucleotides, the CDR3 is TGTGCCAGCAGCTTAGATCTCCCTCCCTCTGGAAACACCATATATTTT. It yields the protein CASSLDLPPSGNTIYF.

The chain is built from TRBV20-1 and TRBJ2-7, with TRBD2 matching 9 bases. The CDR3 consists of 14 residues. V gave up 3 bases and J gave up 2 bases; unmatched junction bases: 5. Germline values: CDR1 DFQATT, CDR2 SNEGSKA (reference sequence). The CDR3 here is CSASPSGATYEQYF. CDR3 coding DNA: TGCAGTGCTAGTCCTAGCGGGGCGACCTACGAGCAGTACTTC.

The chain employs TRBV9 and TRBJ1-5; 7 nucleotides match TRBD1. J was trimmed by 9 bases and V by 0 bases; bases with no gene match: 0. This CDR3 is built from 12 residues. Looked up from germline, CDR1 is SGDLS and CDR2 is YYNGEE. Here the CDR3 DNA reads TGTGCCAGCAGCGTAGGACAGGGGCCCCAGCATTTT. Translated, it gives CASSVGQGPQHF.

The rearrangement uses TRBV7-6 and TRBJ1-4; D may be TRBD1 (5 bases). CDR3 size: 14 residues. Trimming removed 1 base from V and 11 bases from J, with 14 bases in between. Germline CDR1 and CDR2: SGHVS and FNYEAQ. CDR3 in DNA: TGTGCCAGCAGCTTAGACGGGACGGGGGGGAAACTGTTTTTT. As protein: CASSLDGTGGKLFF.

This clone occurred once. The gene calls are TRBV7-6 and TRBJ2-3, with 15 positions matching TRBD2. Losses at the gene ends were 5 bases for V and 5 bases for J; bases not matched to a gene: 5. Germline assignment: CDR1 SGHVS and CDR2 FNYEAQ. The CDR3 loop spans 16 amino acids. In nucleotides, the CDR3 is TGTGCCAGCAGCCATTGGACTAGCGGGGGGGTAGATACGCAGTATTTT. Amino acid sequence: CASSHWTSGGVDTQYF. Combining the CDR3 with reference TRBV7-6 and TRBJ2-3 gives the whole variable domain GAGVSQSPRYKVTKRGQDVALRCDPISGHVSLYWYRQALGQGPEFLTYFNYEAQQDKSGLPNDRFSAERPEGSISTLTIQRTEQRDSAMYRCASSHWTSGGVDTQYFGPGTRLTVL.

The V gene is TRBV19, the J gene TRBJ1-1; D gene unclear. This CDR3 is built from 14 residues. The V end was cut by 4 bases, the J end by 4 bases, with 13 bases between. Germline V gives CDR1 LNHDA, CDR2 SQIVND (reference sequence). The CDR3 sequence: CASSTPIMSTEAFF. CDR3 DNA: TGTGCCAGTAGTACCCCAATCATGAGCACTGAAGCTTTCTTT.

The chain is built from TRBV7-9 and TRBJ2-4; 8 positions agree with TRBD2. The CDR3 contains 12 residues. Per the germline V gene, CDR1 is SEHNR and CDR2 is FQNEAQ (reference sequence). V lost 0 bases and J lost 15; bases outside the gene matches: 4. CDR3 sequence: CASSLARGDRYF. As DNA, the CDR3 is TGTGCCAGCAGCTTAGCGCGGGGGGACCGGTACTTC.